Sequencing of this T cell receptor beta chain was carried out in a study of cytomegalovirus exposure and HLA in healthy donors. On the study more broadly: Counted in an early data release were about 80 million unique TCRs from HLA-typed donors.

As for this clone: Its matching antigen is unknown.

The PCR contained 60 Vbeta and 13 Jbeta primers. Method: immunoSEQ multiplex PCR; TCRdb's copy keeps in-frame clones and lacks some. In the table there are approximately 170,000 clones, 70% to 90% of which are singletons. The donors gave bone marrow, and they were healthy. Regarding the study as a whole: From TCR beta sequences, most subjects' HLA-A and HLA-B alleles were reportedly predicted accurately. Researchers reported in a later analysis that a missense DCLRE1C variant was tied to TCR beta V- and J-gene trimming.

J lost 2 bases, V lost 6 bases, and 5 bases had no gene match. Germline V lookup: CDR1 SGHAT, CDR2 FQNNGV. The CDR3 is 14 residues long. The chain has TRBV11-2 and TRBJ1-2; 8 nucleotides agree with TRBD1. The sample consisted of PBMCs. The sequence was collected from a young man in good health and CMV-seropositive. In nucleotides, the CDR3 is TGTGCCAGCAGTTTCACAGGGGGAAACTATGGCTACACCTTC. Its protein product is CASSFTGGNYGYTF.